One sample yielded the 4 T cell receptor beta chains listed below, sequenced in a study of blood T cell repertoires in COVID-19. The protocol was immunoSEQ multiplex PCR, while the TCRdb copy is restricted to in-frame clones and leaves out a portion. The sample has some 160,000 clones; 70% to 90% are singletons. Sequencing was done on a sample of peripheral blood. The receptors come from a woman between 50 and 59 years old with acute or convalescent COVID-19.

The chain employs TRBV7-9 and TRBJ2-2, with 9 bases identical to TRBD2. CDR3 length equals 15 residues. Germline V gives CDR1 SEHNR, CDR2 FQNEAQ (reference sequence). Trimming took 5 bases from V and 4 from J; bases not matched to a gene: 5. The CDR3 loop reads CASSRPTSGTGELFF. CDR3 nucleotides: TGTGCCAGCAGCCGACCGACTAGCGGCACCGGGGAGCTGTTTTTT.

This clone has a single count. CDR3 bases: TGTGCCAGCAGGCAATCTATTTATCAGCCCCAGCATTTT. It is translated as CASRQSIYQPQHF. This sequence joins TRBV6-5 and TRBJ1-5, with D unclear. Germline CDR1 reads MNHEY; CDR2 reads SVGAGI. This CDR3 has 13 residues. V gave up 6 bases and J gave up 5 bases, with 11 bases separating them.

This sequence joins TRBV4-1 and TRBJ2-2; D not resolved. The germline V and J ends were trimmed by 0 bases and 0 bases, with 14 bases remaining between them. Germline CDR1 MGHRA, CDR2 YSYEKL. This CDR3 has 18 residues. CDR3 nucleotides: TGCGCCAGCAGCCAAGAGCCCTGGGCGTCGGCGAACACCGGGGAGCTGTTTTTT. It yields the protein CASSQEPWASANTGELFF.

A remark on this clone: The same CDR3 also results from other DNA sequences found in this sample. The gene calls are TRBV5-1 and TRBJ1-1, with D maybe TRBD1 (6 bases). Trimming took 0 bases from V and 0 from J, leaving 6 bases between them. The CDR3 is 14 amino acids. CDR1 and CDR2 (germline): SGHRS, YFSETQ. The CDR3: CASSLGTVNTEAFF. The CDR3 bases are TGCGCCAGCAGCTTGGGGACAGTGAACACTGAAGCTTTCTTT.